The rows below give T cell receptor beta chains drawn from one sample of a study of T cells in localized non-small cell lung cancer. Measured with immunoSEQ multiplex PCR; TCRdb has only the in-frame clones, and not every one. The sample shows about 82,000 clones, about 78% of them seen only once. The sequenced sample was PBMCs, obtained before any cancer treatment. The source is a man aged 35-75 years with stage II squamous cell lung carcinoma. Both conserved end residues are part of each CDR3. The order of the fields is J gene, clone size, D gene, V gene, CDR3 DNA, CDR3 protein. D genes are given only for firm matches. Part of the rows lack a size; the others show once, few, many or a class for expanded clones.

>TRBJ1-5|NA|TRBD1|TRBV28
TGTGCCAGCATTGACCTGGACAGGGGGACGAATCAGCCCCAGCATTTT
CASIDLDRGTNQPQHF
>TRBJ2-7|NA|TRBD1|TRBV5-4
TGTGCCAGCAGCTTGAACAGGGGTTTCGAGCAGTACTTC
CASSLNRGFEQYF
>TRBJ1-2|NA|NA|TRBV5-5
TGTGCCAGCAGCCAGATCGGGCGGAACGACTATGGCTACACCTTC
CASSQIGRNDYGYTF
>TRBJ1-1|few|NA|TRBV30
TGTGCCTGGACCGGAGGGAACACTGAAGCTTTCTTT
CAWTGGNTEAFF
>TRBJ2-1|NA|NA|TRBV7-9
TGTGCCAGCAGCTTAGAGGGTGACTACAATGAGCAGTTCTTC
CASSLEGDYNEQFF
>TRBJ1-1|NA|NA|TRBV4-3
TGCGCCAGCAGCCAAGATCCGAGACAGATAAGCGCTGAAGCTTTCTTT
CASSQDPRQISAEAFF
>TRBJ1-2|NA|NA|TRBV7-9
TGTGCCAGCAGCTTAGAGTCCTATGGCTACACCTTC
CASSLESYGYTF
>TRBJ2-7|NA|NA|TRBV6-6
TGTGCCAGCGGAACAGGGAGAAACTCCTACGAGCAGTACTTC
CASGTGRNSYEQYF
>TRBJ2-4|NA|NA|TRBV7-2
TGTGCCAGCAGCCTCCCAGCGCCCCAGAACATTCAGTACTTC
CASSLPAPQNIQYF
>TRBJ1-2|once|NA|TRBV9
TGTGCCAGCAGCAATGGCATTAACTATGGCTACACCTTC
CASSNGINYGYTF
>TRBJ2-5|NA|TRBD2|TRBV7-9
TGTGCCAGCAGCGGAATGCGGGGGGCAAATCAAGAGACCCAGTACTTC
CASSGMRGANQETQYF
>TRBJ2-7|NA|TRBD2|TRBV19
TGTGCCAGTAGTATATCTAGCGGTCTCTACGAGCAGTACTTC
CASSISSGLYEQYF
>TRBJ2-3|NA|TRBD2|TRBV7-3
TGTGCCAGCAGCTTAAATCTGGATAGCGGGATCACAGATACGCAGTATTTT
CASSLNLDSGITDTQYF
>TRBJ2-6|NA|NA|TRBV25-1
TGTGCCAGCAGTGCTGGGGCCAACGTCCTGACTTTC
CASSAGANVLTF
>TRBJ1-4|NA|NA|TRBV7-6
TGTGCCAGCAGCGCTATGGGGCAGGTTAATGAAAAACTGTTTTTT
CASSAMGQVNEKLFF
>TRBJ1-1|NA|NA|TRBV2
TGTGCCAGCAGTGATCCGGGAGTGAACACTGAAGCTTTCTTT
CASSDPGVNTEAFF
>TRBJ1-2|NA|TRBD1|TRBV7-2
TGTGCCAGCAGCTGGCCGGGACAGGGTCACTATGGCTACACCTTC
CASSWPGQGHYGYTF
>TRBJ1-2|NA|NA|TRBV14
TGTGCCAGCAGCCAAGATGCCAGGACCGCTACCTATGGCTACACCTTC
CASSQDARTATYGYTF
>TRBJ2-5|NA|TRBD1|TRBV2
TGTGCCTGGCGGGGGACAGGGCAAGAGACCCAGTACTTC
CAWRGTGQETQYF
>TRBJ1-1|few|TRBD1|TRBV2
TGTGCCAGCAGTGAGGGACAGTTGAACACTGAAGCTTTCTTT
CASSEGQLNTEAFF
>TRBJ1-5|NA|TRBD1|TRBV6-5
TGTGCCAGCAGTTCCGGACAGGGTGGGCAGCCCCAGCATTTT
CASSSGQGGQPQHF
>TRBJ2-3|once|TRBD1|TRBV7-9
TGTGCCAGCAGCAGATCAGGGGGCAGGGGCACAGATACGCAGTATTTT
CASSRSGGRGTDTQYF
>TRBJ2-3|once|TRBD2|TRBV5-4
TGTGCCAGCAGCTTGGCCCCTAGCGGGGGGGGCACAGATACGCAGTATTTT
CASSLAPSGGGTDTQYF
>TRBJ2-1|NA|NA|TRBV7-7
TGTGCTAGCAGCTTAGGGGGGCAGGTTAACAATGAGCAGTTCTTC
CASSLGGQVNNEQFF
>TRBJ2-2|NA|NA|TRBV5-1
TGCGCCAGCAGCACGGGACAAAACACCGGGGAGCTGTTTTTT
CASSTGQNTGELFF
>TRBJ2-5|many|NA|TRBV6-5
TGTGCCAGCAGCCCCTCAGGGACGGAGACCCAGTACTTC
CASSPSGTETQYF
>TRBJ2-1|NA|TRBD1|TRBV10-3
TGTGCCATCAGTGTCTCCGGACCGGGACAGGGGGGTATTGAGCAGTTCTTC
CAISVSGPGQGGIEQFF
>TRBJ2-1|NA|NA|TRBV5-1
TGCGCCAGCAGCTTGGTCGGACGTTACAATGAGCAGTTCTTC
CASSLVGRYNEQFF
>TRBJ1-4|NA|NA|TRBV4-3
TGCGCCAGCAGCCAAGATCAGAAGTATAATGAAAAACTGTTTTTT
CASSQDQKYNEKLFF
>TRBJ1-2|NA|NA|TRBV7-2
TGTGCCAGCAGGGAACCCGCGGGGGCTCGGGGCTACACCTTC
CASREPAGARGYTF
>TRBJ1-3|NA|NA|TRBV9
TGTGCCAGCGGCCCCCGGGGGCTTGTGGGAAACACCATATATTTT
CASGPRGLVGNTIYF
>TRBJ2-2|NA|NA|TRBV7-7
TGTGCTAGCAGCTTAAATGTGGGAGAGAACACCGGGGAGCTGTTTTTT
CASSLNVGENTGELFF
>TRBJ1-5|NA|NA|TRBV2
TGTGCCAGCCGGGACGGGTCGATCGGCAATCAGCCCCAGCATTTT
CASRDGSIGNQPQHF
>TRBJ1-5|NA|NA|TRBV2
TGTGCCAGCACCCGGGGGGGGCGGGGCAATCAGCCCCAGCATTTT
CASTRGGRGNQPQHF
>TRBJ2-5|NA|NA|TRBV19
TGTGCCAGTAGCAACCGACAGGCCGAGACCCAGTACTTC
CASSNRQAETQYF
>TRBJ1-5|NA|TRBD1|TRBV6-1
TGTGCCAGCAGTGTAGACAGGGGAGACAATCAGCCCCAGCATTTT
CASSVDRGDNQPQHF
>TRBJ1-1|NA|NA|TRBV28
TGTGCCAGCACCATTTGGGGGGAACAAGAAGCTTTCTTT
CASTIWGEQEAFF
>TRBJ2-5|NA|NA|TRBV9
TGTGCCAGCAGCGTAGAGGCAGGCGAAGAGACCCAGTACTTC
CASSVEAGEETQYF
>TRBJ1-6|NA|NA|TRBV28
TGTGCCAGCAGGGTGAGACTGGCCCGGAATAATTCACCCCTCCACTTT
CASRVRLARNNSPLHF
>TRBJ2-7|NA|TRBD1|TRBV7-9
TGTGCCAGCAGCCCTCGGGACAGAATACCCTACGAGCAGTACTTC
CASSPRDRIPYEQYF
>TRBJ1-5|NA|NA|TRBV6-6
TGTGCCAGCAGTTACTCACCCCGTGGGCCCCAGCATTTT
CASSYSPRGPQHF
>TRBJ1-5|NA|TRBD1|TRBV2
TGTGCCAGCAGTGATGGGGACAGGGTTTTTCAGCCCCAGCATTTT
CASSDGDRVFQPQHF
>TRBJ2-3|NA|TRBD2|TRBV27
TGTGCCAGCAGTTTAATCCTAGCGGGGGCAGGAGATACGCAGTATTTT
CASSLILAGAGDTQYF
>TRBJ1-2|few|NA|TRBV6-1
TGTGCCAGCGCCGCAGGGGACCTTCCGTACTATGGCTACACCTTC
CASAAGDLPYYGYTF
>TRBJ1-6|few|NA|TRBV4-1
TGCGCCAGCAGCCTTTTACTGAGGAGGATTAATTCACCCCTCCACTTT
CASSLLLRRINSPLHF
>TRBJ1-5|few|NA|TRBV7-8
TGTGCCAGCAGCTTATATGCGTCTCCTGATCAGCCCCAGCATTTT
CASSLYASPDQPQHF
>TRBJ1-4|NA|NA|TRBV5-1
TGCGCCAGCAGCTTTGGCCAGCCCAATTCCGGCGAAAAACTGTTTTTT
CASSFGQPNSGEKLFF
>TRBJ2-5|NA|NA|TRBV14
TGTGCCAGCAGCCAAGACTCCAGGTTAGAGACCCAGTACTTC
CASSQDSRLETQYF
>TRBJ2-7|NA|NA|TRBV7-9
TGTGCCAGCAGCCACCGGGGTGGCGGGGAGATTCCGTCCGAGCAGTACTTC
CASSHRGGGEIPSEQYF
>TRBJ2-7|NA|NA|TRBV7-9
TGTGCCAGCAGCTTAGCCTCGAGCTACGAGCAGTACTTC
CASSLASSYEQYF
>TRBJ2-2|once|NA|TRBV30
TGTGCCTGGAGTCCCGGGACAATCCCCGGGGAGCTGTTTTTT
CAWSPGTIPGELFF
>TRBJ1-3|NA|NA|TRBV30
TGTGCCTGGTCCTCGGGACCGGGAAACACCATATATTTT
CAWSSGPGNTIYF
>TRBJ2-2|NA|NA|TRBV10-3
TGTGCCATCAGTGAAGTGGGATTTTCAGGGGAGCTGTTTTTT
CAISEVGFSGELFF
>TRBJ2-2|NA|NA|TRBV7-8
TGTGCCAGCACCACCGGGGAATCGTCCGGGGAGCTGTTTTTT
CASTTGESSGELFF
>TRBJ1-3|NA|NA|TRBV19
TGTGCCAGTAGTATTGGAGGTGAAGGAAACACCATATATTTT
CASSIGGEGNTIYF
>TRBJ1-5|NA|TRBD1|TRBV19
TGTGCCACTTCCGGGACAGCCAGCAATCAGCCCCAGCATTTT
CATSGTASNQPQHF
>TRBJ2-3|NA|NA|TRBV7-9
TGTGCCAGCAGCCCTTATGCGGGGTGGGATACGCAGTATTTT
CASSPYAGWDTQYF
>TRBJ2-5|NA|NA|TRBV15
TGTGCCACCAGCAGAGACCCCGATAGGGCAGAGACCCAGTACTTC
CATSRDPDRAETQYF
>TRBJ2-2|NA|TRBD1|TRBV30
TGTGCCTGGAGTGACAGGGGTTTGAACACCGGGGAGCTGTTTTTT
CAWSDRGLNTGELFF
>TRBJ2-1|few|TRBD2|TRBV7-3
TGTGCCAGCAGCTGGGACCTAGCGGGGGCCTACAATGAGCAGTTCTTC
CASSWDLAGAYNEQFF